This TCR beta chain stems from a study of cytomegalovirus exposure and HLA in healthy donors. Findings and limits, study-wide: The study labeled 164 TCR beta chains cytomegalovirus-associated. Trimming of TCR beta V- and J-genes showed a link, identified in a later analysis, to a missense DCLRE1C variant. The CMV antigen specificity of a few CMV-associated chains was confirmed through in vitro analysis. A prior analysis recorded that most TCR beta V segments were productive about 87% or about 30% of the time.

Details on this clone: Antigen: not known.

Germline lookup yields CDR1 SGHDT and CDR2 YYEEEE. V was clipped by 6 bases and J by 8 bases, with 17 bases between them. CDR3 length equals 14 residues. Both 60 Vbeta primers and 13 Jbeta primers went into the PCR. Method: immunoSEQ multiplex PCR; TCRdb's copy keeps in-frame clones and lacks some. Of roughly 100,000 clones in the sample, over 65% are singletons; the top ten hold approximately 8.2%. The V call is TRBV5-6, the J call TRBJ1-4; TRBD1 is a possible D gene (6 bases). The sequence came from a man in his forties in good health and CMV-seropositive. Sequenced material: PBMCs. CDR3 DNA: TGTGCCAGCAACGAGGCAGGGGCGCACGAAAAACTGTTTTTT. Protein product: CASNEAGAHEKLFF.